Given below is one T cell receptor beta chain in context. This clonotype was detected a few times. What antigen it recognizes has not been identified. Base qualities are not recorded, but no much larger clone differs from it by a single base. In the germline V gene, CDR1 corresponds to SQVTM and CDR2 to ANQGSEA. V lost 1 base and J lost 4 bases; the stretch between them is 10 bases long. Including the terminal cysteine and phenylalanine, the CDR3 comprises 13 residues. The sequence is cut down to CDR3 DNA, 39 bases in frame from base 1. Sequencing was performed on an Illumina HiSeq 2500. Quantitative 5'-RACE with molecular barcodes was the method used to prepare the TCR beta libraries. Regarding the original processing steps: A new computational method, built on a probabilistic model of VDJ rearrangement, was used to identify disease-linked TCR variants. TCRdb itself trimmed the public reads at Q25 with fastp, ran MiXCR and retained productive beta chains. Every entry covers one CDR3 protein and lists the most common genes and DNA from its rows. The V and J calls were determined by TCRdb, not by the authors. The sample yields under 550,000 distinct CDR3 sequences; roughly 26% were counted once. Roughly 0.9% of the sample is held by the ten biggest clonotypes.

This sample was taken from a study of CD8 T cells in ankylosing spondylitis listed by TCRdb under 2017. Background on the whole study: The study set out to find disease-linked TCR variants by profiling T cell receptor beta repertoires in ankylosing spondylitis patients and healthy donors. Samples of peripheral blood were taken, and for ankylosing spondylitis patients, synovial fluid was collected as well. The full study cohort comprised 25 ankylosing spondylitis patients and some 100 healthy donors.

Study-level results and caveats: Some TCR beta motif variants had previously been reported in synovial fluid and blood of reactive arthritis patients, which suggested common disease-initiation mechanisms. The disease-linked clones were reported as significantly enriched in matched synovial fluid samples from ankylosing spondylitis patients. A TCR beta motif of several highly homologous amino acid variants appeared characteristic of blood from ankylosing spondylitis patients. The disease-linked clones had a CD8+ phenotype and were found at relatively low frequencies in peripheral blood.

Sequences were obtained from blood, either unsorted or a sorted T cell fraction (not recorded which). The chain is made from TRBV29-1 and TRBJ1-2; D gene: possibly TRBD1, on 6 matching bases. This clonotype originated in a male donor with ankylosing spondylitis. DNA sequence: TGCAGCGTTGAAGGGGGGGCGCCCTATGGCTACACCTTC. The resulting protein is CSVEGGAPYGYTF.